This T cell receptor beta chain came from a study of blood T cells in healthy people across ages. A second PCR of 7 to 11 cycles used a sample-barcoded 5' primer and a J-beta primer mix. TCRdb reprocessed the 5' RACE reads via MiXCR and lists one record per CDR3 protein. The sample holds around 1,800,000 distinct CDR3 sequences, 30% to 40% seen once. The CDR3 has 15 amino acids. Trimming removed 4 bases at V and 5 bases at J, with 18 bases between. The germline V gene encodes CDR1 SGHTA and CDR2 FQGNSA. This clonotype was detected a few times. This TCR was recovered from a human donor in good health. The sequenced material came from blood. V usage is TRBV7-2 and J usage is TRBJ2-7; D ambiguous. CDR3 in amino acids: CASSYTARVDHEQYF. Here the CDR3 DNA reads TGTGCCAGCAGCTACACGGCAAGGGTGGACCACGAGCAGTACTTC.